The 14 T cell receptor beta chains in this list originate from one sample, sequenced in a study of T cells in Graves' hyperthyroidism and ophthalmopathy. RNA transcripts yielded amplified TCR beta CDR3 regions. The TCR CDR3 first-round RT-PCR relied on the HTBI primer set. TCRdb used MiXCR to reprocess the multiplex PCR reads, holding one entry per CDR3 protein. The sample carries approximately 600,000 distinct CDR3 sequences, about 15% recorded once. The specimen sequenced was blood. These receptors originate from a woman between 35 and 50 years old with Graves' ophthalmopathy.

The sample holds many counts of this clonotype. The J gene is TRBJ2-5, the V gene TRBV7-9; 7 nucleotides align to TRBD1. V lost 5 bases to trimming and J lost 5 bases; unmatched junction nucleotides: 8. Germline V CDR1 and CDR2: SEHNR, FQNEAQ (reference sequence). The CDR3 is 14 amino acids. The CDR3 loop reads CASSLRDRLETQYF. CDR3 sequence (DNA): TGTGCCAGCAGCCTTCGGGACAGACTGGAGACCCAGTACTTC.

Ten or more counts support this clonotype. V usage is TRBV12-3 or TRBV12-4 and J usage is TRBJ2-7; 12 bases fit TRBD2. The CDR3 extends over 16 amino acids. V gave up 3 bases and J gave up 3 bases; unmatched junction bases: 6. The CDR3 loop reads CASSFTSGLAGYEQYF. CDR3 coding DNA: TGTGCCAGCAGTTTTACCTCGGGACTAGCGGGCTACGAGCAGTACTTC.

This clonotype appeared a few times. The chain links TRBV5-1 to TRBJ2-7; 7 bases fit TRBD1. CDR3 length equals 15 residues. CDR1 and CDR2 (germline): SGHRS, YFSETQ. After removal of 6 bases from V and 4 bases from J, the junction contained 13 bases not matched to a gene. The CDR3 protein is CASTSPAGGSYEQYF. The CDR3, as DNA: TGCGCCAGCACCTCCCCGGCAGGGGGATCATACGAGCAGTACTTC.

The V gene is TRBV19, the J gene TRBJ2-5; 9 bases are shared with TRBD2. The CDR3 covers 15 residues. Looked up from germline, CDR1 is LNHDA and CDR2 is SQIVND (reference sequence). The J segment lost 5 bases and the V segment lost 3 bases, leaving 7 bases of the junction unmatched. The CDR3 region is CASSMPASGKETQYF. CDR3 nucleotide sequence: TGTGCCAGTAGTATGCCGGCTAGCGGGAAGGAGACCCAGTACTTC. Full variable domain (missing parts from reference TRBV19 and TRBJ2-5): DGGITQSPKYLFRKEGQNVTLSCEQNLNHDAMYWYRQDPGQGLRLIYYSQIVNDFQKGDIAEGYSVSREKKESFPLTVTSAQKNPTAFYLCASSMPASGKETQYFGPGTRLLVL.

This clonotype was counted many times. This chain links TRBV7-2 with TRBJ2-5; D is uncertain. Looked up from germline, CDR1 is SGHTA and CDR2 is FQGNSA. CDR3 length: 14 residues. V lost 1 base and J 5 bases, leaving 11 bases between the germline ends. The CDR3 loop reads CASSLVVIGETQYF. CDR3 DNA sequence: TGTGCCAGCAGCTTAGTTGTAATTGGGGAGACCCAGTACTTC. The variable domain in full, with the rest retrieved from reference TRBV7-2 and TRBJ2-5, is GAGVSQSPSNKVTEKGKDVELRCDPISGHTALYWYRQSLGQGLEFLIYFQGNSAPDKSGLPSDRFSAERTGGSVSTLTIQRTQQEDSAVYLCASSLVVIGETQYFGPGTRLLVL.

This rearrangement joins TRBV20-1 to TRBJ2-4; TRBD2 is a possible D gene (5 bases). The CDR3 covers 14 residues. Trimming pared 3 bases from V and 2 bases from J, leaving 11 bases between. Germline V gene data show CDR1 as DFQATT and CDR2 as SNEGSKA (reference sequence). CDR3 DNA: TGCAGTGCTAGGGGCGGGCCTACCAAAAACATTCAGTACTTC. It codes for CSARGGPTKNIQYF.

This clonotype was observed at least ten times. The J gene is TRBJ2-7, the V gene TRBV6-1, with 8 bases aligning to TRBD1. Trimming took 4 bases from V and 3 from J; bases not matched to a gene: 5. Germline V gene data show CDR1 as MNHNS and CDR2 as SASEGT. The CDR3 has 14 amino acids. Here the CDR3 reads CASSGTGIFYEQYF. The CDR3 DNA follows: TGTGCCAGCAGTGGGACAGGGATTTTCTACGAGCAGTACTTC.

V is TRBV29-1 and J is TRBJ1-2, with D possibly matching TRBD1 (6 bases). From germline, CDR1 is SQVTM and CDR2 ANQGSEA. Trimming cost V 5 bases and J 1 base, with 11 bases left between them. This CDR3 contains 13 residues. The CDR3 nucleotides read TGCAGCGTTAGACGGACAGATAACTATGGCTACACCTTC. Its translation: CSVRRTDNYGYTF.

This clonotype was counted many times. The genes are TRBV2 and TRBJ1-2; no reliable D call. The CDR3 extends over 11 amino acids. Germline assignment: CDR1 SNHLY and CDR2 FYNNEI. The V end lost 6 bases, the J end lost 3 bases, and 5 bases lay between the germline ends. In DNA form, the CDR3 reads TGTGCCAGCAGCAGCTACTATGGCTACACCTTC. Its translation is CASSSYYGYTF.

The chain couples TRBV27 to TRBJ2-7; 7 bases fit TRBD1. This CDR3 contains 15 residues. Germline V gives CDR1 MNHEY, CDR2 SMNVEV (reference sequence). Losses at the gene ends were 6 bases for V and 6 bases for J; bases not matched to a gene: 14. DNA for the CDR3: TGTGCCAGCAGGCCATCCCCCTACAGGGGCCGCGAGCAGTACTTC. Amino acid sequence: CASRPSPYRGREQYF.

This clonotype has a count of ten or more. V and J are TRBV12-3 or TRBV12-4 and TRBJ2-7; TRBD2 matches 12 bases. Unmatched junction bases numbered 6, after V lost 5 bases and J lost 7 bases. This CDR3 is 14 amino acids long. CDR3 nucleotides: TGTGCCAGCAGTATCGGGACTAGCGGGTTAGAGCAGTACTTC. As protein: CASSIGTSGLEQYF.

This clonotype has more than one count but fewer than ten. The chain links TRBV28 to TRBJ2-7; D gene unclear. Germline V gene data show CDR1 as MDHEN and CDR2 as SYDVKM. The CDR3 extends over 14 amino acids. The V and J ends lost 6 bases and 2 bases respectively, with 14 bases between them. DNA of the CDR3: TGTGCCAGCAGGGGGTCAGTAGAAACCTACGAGCAGTACTTC. Encoded protein: CASRGSVETYEQYF.

In this sample, this clonotype turned up many times. This chain joins TRBV28 and TRBJ1-1; weak D call: TRBD1 (6 bases). The CDR3 sequence is 16 residues long. Deletions cut 2 bases from V and 0 bases from J, with 13 bases between. Germline CDR1 MDHEN, CDR2 SYDVKM. The CDR3 is CASSLPQDSMNTEAFF. The CDR3 coding sequence is TGTGCCAGCAGTTTACCCCAGGACAGCATGAACACTGAAGCTTTCTTT.

This clonotype showed up many times. The chain recombines TRBV7-2 with TRBJ2-7; no reliable D call. This CDR3 contains 13 residues. Trimming cost V 1 base and J 6 bases, with 10 bases left between them. Germline loops: CDR1 SGHTA, CDR2 FQGNSA. The CDR3 spells CASSLGSYGEQYF. In DNA form, the CDR3 reads TGTGCCAGCAGCTTAGGAAGCTACGGCGAGCAGTACTTC.